The rows below give T cell receptor beta chains drawn from one sample of a study of OX40 agonist ivuxolimab in advanced cancers. Using immunoSEQ multiplex PCR, the repertoire was profiled, and TCRdb retains in-frame clones only, with some absent. This sample yields some 60,000 clones, of which about nine tenths are seen a single time; 0.85% to 1.4% belongs to the top ten. The sample was CD4+ or CD8+ T cells sorted from blood, taken in a trial of the OX40 agonist ivuxolimab. These receptors originate from an adult with an advanced solid tumor such as melanoma, head and neck, liver or kidney cancer. Each CDR3 is given with its conserved first and last residue. D genes are given only for firm matches. Clone size is not always given. Where it is, it says once, few, many or a class for expanded clones.

J gene: TRBJ2-3; V gene: TRBV28; D gene: .; clone size: .; CDR3 protein: CASSLSGYTDTQYF; CDR3 DNA: TGTGCCAGCAGTTTATCAGGATACACAGATACGCAGTATTTT
J gene: TRBJ1-2; V gene: TRBV11-2; D gene: .; clone size: .; CDR3 protein: CASSLDMHGANYGYTF; CDR3 DNA: TGTGCCAGCAGCTTAGATATGCACGGAGCTAACTATGGCTACACCTTC
J gene: TRBJ2-2; V gene: TRBV11-2; D gene: .; clone size: .; CDR3 protein: CASSSLAANTGELFF; CDR3 DNA: TGTGCCAGCAGCTCACTAGCAGCGAACACCGGGGAGCTGTTTTTT
J gene: TRBJ2-2; V gene: TRBV5-1; D gene: .; clone size: .; CDR3 protein: CASLRVPENTGELFF; CDR3 DNA: TGCGCCAGCCTTAGGGTACCAGAAAACACCGGGGAGCTGTTTTTT
J gene: TRBJ2-1; V gene: TRBV9; D gene: .; clone size: .; CDR3 protein: CASSPSGSRNNEQFF; CDR3 DNA: TGTGCCAGCAGCCCCAGTGGGAGTAGAAACAATGAGCAGTTCTTC
J gene: TRBJ1-5; V gene: TRBV7-2; D gene: .; clone size: .; CDR3 protein: CASSTTGLNQPQHF; CDR3 DNA: TGTGCCAGCAGCACCACAGGGCTCAATCAGCCCCAGCATTTT
J gene: TRBJ1-4; V gene: TRBV7-6; D gene: .; clone size: .; CDR3 protein: CASSPLGSTNEKLFF; CDR3 DNA: TGTGCCAGCAGCCCCTTGGGGAGTACTAATGAAAAACTGTTTTTT
J gene: TRBJ2-3; V gene: TRBV5-8; D gene: TRBD1; clone size: .; CDR3 protein: CASNPQGVGTDTQYF; CDR3 DNA: TGTGCCAGCAACCCCCAGGGGGTTGGCACAGATACGCAGTATTTT
J gene: TRBJ2-5; V gene: TRBV7-6; D gene: TRBD2; clone size: .; CDR3 protein: CASSLAAGGPQETQYF; CDR3 DNA: TGTGCCAGCAGCTTAGCTGCGGGAGGGCCCCAAGAGACCCAGTACTTC
J gene: TRBJ2-7; V gene: TRBV27; D gene: .; clone size: .; CDR3 protein: CASSSPRGVGIAYEQYF; CDR3 DNA: TGTGCCAGCAGTTCCCCTCGGGGTGTAGGCATAGCCTACGAGCAGTACTTC
J gene: TRBJ2-3; V gene: TRBV4-1; D gene: .; clone size: .; CDR3 protein: CASSQVGRSRVADTQYF; CDR3 DNA: TGCGCCAGCAGCCAAGTTGGTCGTAGCAGGGTCGCAGATACGCAGTATTTT
J gene: TRBJ2-1; V gene: TRBV7-9; D gene: TRBD2; clone size: .; CDR3 protein: CAGLLAGAMNEQFF; CDR3 DNA: TGTGCCGGACTTCTAGCGGGAGCTATGAATGAGCAGTTCTTC
J gene: TRBJ2-3; V gene: TRBV5-8; D gene: .; clone size: .; CDR3 protein: CASRQGSGTTDTQYF; CDR3 DNA: TGTGCCAGCAGACAGGGATCTGGGACCACAGATACGCAGTATTTT
J gene: TRBJ1-2; V gene: TRBV28; D gene: TRBD1; clone size: once; CDR3 protein: CASSSGGGYTF; CDR3 DNA: TGTGCCAGCAGTTCAGGGGGCGGCTACACCTTC
J gene: TRBJ2-7; V gene: TRBV4-3; D gene: .; clone size: .; CDR3 protein: CASSQDISASYEQYF; CDR3 DNA: TGCGCCAGCAGCCAAGATATAAGCGCCTCCTACGAGCAGTACTTC
J gene: TRBJ1-1; V gene: TRBV7-8; D gene: .; clone size: .; CDR3 protein: CASSLVRGTEAFF; CDR3 DNA: TGTGCCAGCAGCTTAGTGAGGGGGACTGAAGCTTTCTTT
J gene: TRBJ1-5; V gene: TRBV7-8; D gene: .; clone size: .; CDR3 protein: CASSLGLGRRSNQPQHF; CDR3 DNA: TGTGCCAGCAGCTTAGGGTTGGGCCGGCGTAGCAATCAGCCCCAGCATTTT
J gene: TRBJ2-1; V gene: TRBV5-1; D gene: .; clone size: .; CDR3 protein: CASSQSGTVSYNEQFF; CDR3 DNA: TGCGCCAGCAGCCAATCCGGGACGGTCTCCTACAATGAGCAGTTCTTC
J gene: TRBJ2-7; V gene: TRBV6-6; D gene: .; clone size: few; CDR3 protein: CASKGRGSYEQYF; CDR3 DNA: TGTGCCAGCAAGGGCAGGGGCTCCTACGAGCAGTACTTC
J gene: TRBJ2-5; V gene: TRBV18; D gene: .; clone size: .; CDR3 protein: CASSPSSFPQETQYF; CDR3 DNA: TGTGCCAGCTCACCTTCTAGCTTTCCCCAAGAGACCCAGTACTTC
J gene: TRBJ2-3; V gene: TRBV9; D gene: .; clone size: .; CDR3 protein: CASSVGGGMNTDTQYF; CDR3 DNA: TGTGCCAGCAGCGTAGGAGGCGGGATGAACACAGATACGCAGTATTTT
J gene: TRBJ2-2; V gene: TRBV2; D gene: .; clone size: .; CDR3 protein: CASRGDPADTGELFF; CDR3 DNA: TGTGCCAGCAGGGGCGACCCGGCTGACACCGGGGAGCTGTTTTTT
J gene: TRBJ2-1; V gene: TRBV9; D gene: .; clone size: .; CDR3 protein: CASSVPSVKGNEQFF; CDR3 DNA: TGTGCCAGCAGCGTACCGAGCGTTAAGGGGAATGAGCAGTTCTTC
J gene: TRBJ2-7; V gene: TRBV6-1; D gene: .; clone size: .; CDR3 protein: CASSELTGFVGEQYF; CDR3 DNA: TGTGCCAGCAGTGAACTAACAGGGTTCGTTGGCGAGCAGTACTTC